A selection of T cell receptor beta chains follows, all from one sample in a study of T cells in Graves' hyperthyroidism and ophthalmopathy. TCRdb ran MiXCR on the multiplex PCR reads and lists one entry per CDR3 protein. The repertoire has some 270,000 distinct CDR3 sequences, around 24% of them found once; the top ten carry approximately 35%. Sequenced input: blood. The source of these receptors is a woman aged 40 to 50 with Graves' ophthalmopathy. Both conserved end residues are part of each CDR3. The D gene is left open where the match is weak. A clone size is listed for some rows: how often the clone was seen (once, few, many), or a class if it is expanded.

j_call v_call d_call clone_size cdr3_nt cdr3_aa
TRBJ2-7 TRBV6-2/TRBV6-3 TRBD2 many TGTGCCAGCAGTTACAAACAACCGGGACTAGCGGGAGCGAGGGAGCAGTACTTC CASSYKQPGLAGAREQYF
TRBJ1-5 TRBV12-3/TRBV12-4 TRBD1 - TGTGCCAGCAGTGCCGGGGACAGGAAGAATAGCAATCAGCCCCAGCATTTT CASSAGDRKNSNQPQHF
TRBJ1-1 TRBV29-1 - many TGCAGCGTTGTGGTCAGTGATACTGTAGCTTTCTTT CSVVVSDTVAFF
TRBJ1-1 TRBV12-5 - many TGTGCTAGTGGTTTCTCCCGACTGAACACTGAAGCTTTCTTT CASGFSRLNTEAFF
TRBJ2-5 TRBV29-1 - - TGCAGCGTCAATTACCGGGTCCAAGAGACCCAGTACTTC CSVNYRVQETQYF
TRBJ1-5 TRBV6-4 TRBD1 - TGTGCCAGCAGCGCACAGGGGGGGAGCAATCAGCCCCAGCATTTT CASSAQGGSNQPQHF
TRBJ1-1 TRBV10-3 - - TGTGCCAGCAATGGACGGCGGGAAGCTTTCTTT CASNGRREAFF
TRBJ2-7 TRBV19 - - TGTGCCAGTCACAGCCAGGGGTCTCGCGAGCAGTACTTC CASHSQGSREQYF
TRBJ2-5 TRBV2 TRBD2 many TGTGCCAGCAGTGCTAGAGCGGGAGGTCCCCAAGAGACCCAGTACTTC CASSARAGGPQETQYF
TRBJ2-5 TRBV12-3/TRBV12-4 TRBD1 many TGTGCCAGCAGCTACGCCGCGGGACAGGGTGGGCAAGAGACCCAGTACTTC CASSYAAGQGGQETQYF
TRBJ1-1 TRBV28 TRBD1 few TGTGCCAGCAGTTTAATCAGGGGGCGCAGCACTGAAGCTTTCTTT CASSLIRGRSTEAFF
TRBJ1-1 TRBV12-3/TRBV12-4 - - TGTGCCAGCAGTTTAGGAGGGCGGAATGAAGCTTTCTTT CASSLGGRNEAFF
TRBJ2-4 TRBV19 - many TGTGCCAGTAGTATATCAGGGGACCAGTACTTC CASSISGDQYF
TRBJ2-5 TRBV24-1 - once TGTGCCACCAGTTCGGCAGGGATGGGCCAAGAGACCCAGTACTTC CATSSAGMGQETQYF
TRBJ1-6 TRBV6-1 - many TGTGCCAGCAGCCCAGGGGCGGTAGGATCACCCCTCCACTTT CASSPGAVGSPLHF
TRBJ1-5 TRBV18 TRBD1 many TGTGCCAGCTCACCCGGACAGGAACGTCAGCCCCAGCATTTT CASSPGQERQPQHF
TRBJ2-7 TRBV20-1 - - TGCAGTGCTAGAGTAGCGGTCTCCTACGAGCAGTACTTC CSARVAVSYEQYF
TRBJ2-6 TRBV28 - - TGTGCCAGCAGTTTCCCTGGACCTGGGGCCAACGTCCTGACTTTC CASSFPGPGANVLTF
TRBJ2-7 TRBV2 - - TGTGCCAGCAGTGAAGTAGGGGACCCACGCTCCTACGAGCAGTACTTC CASSEVGDPRSYEQYF
TRBJ1-5 TRBV3-1 - few TGTGCCAGCAGCCATAAACAGGGTCAGCCCCAGCATTTT CASSHKQGQPQHF
TRBJ2-5 TRBV6-5 - few TGTGCCAGTTGTCTACCACAAGAGACCCAGTACTTC CASCLPQETQYF
TRBJ1-1 TRBV7-9 - - TGTGCCAGCAGCGAGACGAGAGATGGAGCTTTCTTT CASSETRDGAFF
TRBJ2-5 TRBV12-3/TRBV12-4 TRBD1 many TGTGCCAGCAGTCCGGAGACAGGGCGACTGGAGACCCAGTACTTC CASSPETGRLETQYF
TRBJ1-2 TRBV4-2 - - TGTGCCAGCAGCCCAATTAAAGGGATCGGTTATGGCTACACCTTC CASSPIKGIGYGYTF
TRBJ2-7 TRBV11-2 TRBD2 many TGTGCCAGCAACGATTCGCCAGCGGGAGGGCAGTACTTC CASNDSPAGGQYF
TRBJ2-1 TRBV20-1 - many TGCAGTGCTAGGGACCGTGTTGGGTACAATGAGCAGTTCTTC CSARDRVGYNEQFF
TRBJ2-5 TRBV20-1 - - TGCAGTGTCAAGAGCGGGTTGGGGCAAGAGACCCAGTACTTC CSVKSGLGQETQYF
TRBJ2-7 TRBV7-2 TRBD1 - TGTGCCAGCAGCTCACGAGGCCGGGACAGGAGACACTTC CASSSRGRDRRHF
TRBJ2-5 TRBV30 - - TGTGCCTGGAGTGTAGGCAGGGGAGAGACCCAGTACTTC CAWSVGRGETQYF
TRBJ1-3 TRBV7-2 - many TGTGCCAGCAGCTTAGGAGGGACTGGAAACACCATATATTTT CASSLGGTGNTIYF
TRBJ1-2 TRBV6-1 TRBD1 few TGTGCCAGCAGCAAGACCGGGACAGACTATGGCTACACCTTC CASSKTGTDYGYTF
TRBJ2-2 TRBV24-1 TRBD2 many TGTGCCACCAGTGAGGCTAGCGGAAACACCGGGGAGCTGTTTTTT CATSEASGNTGELFF
TRBJ1-5 TRBV6-1 - many TGTGCCAGCAGTGAGCCCAGGGCTTGGCCTCAGCCCCAGCATTTT CASSEPRAWPQPQHF
TRBJ1-1 TRBV18 - many TGTGCCAGCTCACCAAGAGTGAACACTGAAGCTTTCTTT CASSPRVNTEAFF
TRBJ2-7 TRBV20-1 - many TGCAGTGCTAGTACTTATGTCAGCTACGAGCAGTACTTC CSASTYVSYEQYF
TRBJ2-5 TRBV6-1 - - TGTGCCAGCAGGGGTGGGGGGTCCCAAGAGACCCAGTACTTC CASRGGGSQETQYF
TRBJ2-5 TRBV24-1 - few TGTGCCACCAGTGATGAGAGGGGGGCAGGGACCCAGTACTTC CATSDERGAGTQYF
TRBJ1-2 TRBV28 TRBD1 many TGTGCCAGCAGTCCAGGGGGTTCCTATGGCTACACCTTC CASSPGGSYGYTF
TRBJ1-3 TRBV28 TRBD1 many TGTGCCAGCAGTTTATTCCCGACAGGGACCTCTGGAAACACCATATATTTT CASSLFPTGTSGNTIYF
TRBJ1-3 TRBV20-1 - many TGCAGTGCTAGTTTTGGGGCTGACACCATATATTTT CSASFGADTIYF
TRBJ2-7 TRBV18 TRBD2 many TGTGCCAGCTCACCATCGGAGGGACTAGCGTGGAGCTCCTACGAGCAGTACTTC CASSPSEGLAWSSYEQYF
TRBJ2-7 TRBV9 - many TGTGCCAGCAGCCCGGGGACAAGTGCCTCCTACGAGCAGTACTTC CASSPGTSASYEQYF
TRBJ1-3 TRBV11-2 - many TGTGCCAGCAGCTTAGAAGGGGTATTTGGAAACACCATATATTTT CASSLEGVFGNTIYF
TRBJ2-3 TRBV30 TRBD2 many TGTGCCTGGAGGATCGGCGGGAGTATCCCCGCGCCGTATTTT CAWRIGGSIPAPYF
TRBJ2-2 TRBV6-5 TRBD2 many TGTGCCAGCAGTACCCCGGGACTAGCGAGTGCCGGGGAGCTGTTTTTT CASSTPGLASAGELFF
TRBJ1-6 TRBV7-9 - - TGTGCCAGCAGCTTACCAGGGAATGGTTCACCCCTCCACTTT CASSLPGNGSPLHF
TRBJ1-2 TRBV5-1 TRBD1 many TGCGCCAGCAGCGTGACAGGGAGCTATGGCTACACCTTC CASSVTGSYGYTF
TRBJ2-7 TRBV28 TRBD1 - TGTGCCTGGAACTTAGGGGGCGGAAAGGAGCAGTACTTC CAWNLGGGKEQYF
TRBJ1-1 TRBV29-1 - many TGCAGCGGCGGGAACACTGAAGCTTTCTTT CSGGNTEAFF